Each of the 18 T cell receptor beta chains below was sequenced from the same sample in a study of OX40 agonist ivuxolimab in advanced cancers. Generated by immunoSEQ multiplex PCR, the TCRdb table keeps only in-frame clones and is missing some. The sample holds about 71,000 clones, about 81% seen once. The sample consisted of CD4+ or CD8+ T cells sorted from blood, taken in a trial of the OX40 agonist ivuxolimab. The receptor source for this set is an adult with an advanced solid tumor such as melanoma, head and neck, liver or kidney cancer.

The chain uses TRBV10-3 and TRBJ2-2, with D perhaps TRBD1 (6 bases). This CDR3 is built from 13 residues. Germline V gene data show CDR1 as ENHRY and CDR2 as SYGVKD. V was trimmed by 10 bases and J by 2 bases, leaving 11 bases between them. CDR3 bases: TGTGCCACTGAGGACAGTAACACCGGGGAGCTGTTTTTT. Translated, it gives CATEDSNTGELFF.

The chain couples TRBV19 to TRBJ1-2; 11 nucleotides align to TRBD1. Trimming took 7 bases from V and 5 from J; bases not matched to a gene: 9. There are 15 residues in the CDR3. Germline values: CDR1 LNHDA, CDR2 SQIVND (reference sequence). CDR3 amino acids: CASKNGGTGGYGYTF. CDR3 DNA sequence: TGTGCCAGTAAAAATGGAGGGACAGGGGGTTATGGCTACACCTTC.

The chain employs TRBV5-1 and TRBJ1-1; maybe TRBD1 (6 bases). The germline CDR1 and CDR2 sequences are SGHRS and YFSETQ. Trimming took off 0 bases at V and 3 bases at J, with 12 bases between the two ends. The CDR3 totals 15 residues. The CDR3 DNA reads as TGCGCCAGCAGCTTGGCGGTCGGGGGGCACACTGAAGCTTTCTTT. It encodes CASSLAVGGHTEAFF.

The V call is TRBV7-9, the J call TRBJ1-3; 8 nucleotides match TRBD1. The trim removed 5 bases at V and 3 bases at J, leaving 6 bases unmatched. Per germline, CDR1 SEHNR and CDR2 FQNEAQ (reference sequence). CDR3 length equals 15 residues. This CDR3 reads CASSIDRGDGNTIYF. CDR3 coding DNA: TGTGCCAGCAGCATCGACAGGGGCGATGGAAACACCATATATTTT. Supplemented by reference TRBV7-9 and TRBJ1-3, the full variable domain reads DTGVSQNPRHKITKRGQNVTFRCDPISEHNRLYWYRQTLGQGPEFLTYFQNEAQLEKSRLLSDRFSAERPKGSFSTLEIQRTEQGDSAMYLCASSIDRGDGNTIYFGEGSWLTVV.

The V gene is TRBV11-1, the J gene TRBJ2-1; no reliable D call. The CDR3 extends over 12 amino acids. Between the trimmed V and J ends, which lost 4 bases and 9 bases, there was a span of 10 bases. The germline gives CDR1 SGHAT, CDR2 FQDESV (reference sequence). The CDR3 loop reads CASSYELPEQFF. As DNA, the CDR3 is TGTGCCAGCAGCTACGAACTACCTGAGCAGTTCTTC.

This sequence joins TRBV19 and TRBJ2-1, with 9 bases that match TRBD2. Per the germline V gene, CDR1 is LNHDA and CDR2 is SQIVND (reference sequence). The J segment lost 12 bases and the V segment lost 1 base, leaving 13 bases of the junction unmatched. The CDR3 sequence is 16 residues long. The DNA of the CDR3 is TGTGCCAGTAGTATAGTTGCGGGGGGGCCCACTTCCCGGCAGTTCTTC. Its protein is CASSIVAGGPTSRQFF.

The J gene is TRBJ1-2, the V gene TRBV6-1; 7 bases agree with TRBD1. The CDR3 is 15 amino acids. From germline, CDR1 is MNHNS and CDR2 SASEGT. The ends lost 4 bases at V and 4 bases at J; junction bases unmatched: 9. CDR3 nucleotide sequence: TGTGCCAGCAGTGGAATGAATGCAGGGGGCTATGGCTACACCTTC. It is translated as CASSGMNAGGYGYTF.

The genes are TRBV11-3 and TRBJ1-1; TRBD1 might be the D (6 bases). The CDR3 is made up of 13 amino acids. V was pared by 5 bases and J by 5 bases, with 12 bases between. Germline V gives CDR1 SGHNT, CDR2 YENEEA. The CDR3 DNA follows: TGTGCCAGCAGCGTTAGGGGGGGGACTGAAGCTTTCTTT. Translated: CASSVRGGTEAFF.

V is TRBV6-5 and J is TRBJ2-7; 8 bases fit TRBD1. This CDR3 contains 15 residues. The V gene's germline CDR1 is MNHEY and CDR2 SVGAGI. V lost 2 bases and J lost 9; bases outside the gene matches: 12. CDR3 region: CASSYTYPDRGPQYF. The CDR3 nucleotides read TGTGCCAGCAGTTACACCTATCCTGACAGGGGACCGCAGTACTTC.

The genes are TRBV11-3 and TRBJ2-7; D gene uncertain. The CDR3 contains 12 residues. Looked up from germline, CDR1 is SGHNT and CDR2 is YENEEA. Trimming removed 2 bases at V and 12 bases at J, with 14 bases between. This CDR3 reads CASSLSHATLYF. The CDR3 bases are TGTGCCAGCAGCTTATCTCACGCGACTTTGTACTTC.

This chain uses TRBV7-8 with TRBJ2-7; D is undetermined. The V gene lost 0 bases and the J gene lost 3 bases, with 6 bases spanning the gap. Germline CDR1 and CDR2: SGHVS and FQNEAQ. The CDR3 consists of 13 residues. CDR3 DNA: TGTGCCAGCAGCTTAGCGTTATTCTACGAGCAGTACTTC. Translated, it gives CASSLALFYEQYF. Full variable domain (outside the CDR3, taken from reference TRBV7-8 and TRBJ2-7): GAGVSQSPRYKVAKRGQDVALRCDPISGHVSLFWYQQALGQGPEFLTYFQNEAQLDKSGLPSDRFFAERPEGSVSTLKIQRTQQEDSAVYLCASSLALFYEQYFGPGTRLTVT.

This chain joins TRBV11-3 and TRBJ1-5, with D unclear. There are 13 residues in the CDR3. The germline V gene encodes CDR1 SGHNT and CDR2 YENEEA. Deletions cut 5 bases from V and 3 bases from J, with 8 bases between. This CDR3 reads CASSNGYNQPQHF. CDR3 DNA: TGTGCCAGCAGCAACGGGTACAATCAGCCCCAGCATTTT. Combining the CDR3 with reference TRBV11-3 and TRBJ1-5 gives the whole variable domain EAGVVQSPRYKIIEKKQPVAFWCNPISGHNTLYWYLQNLGQGPELLIRYENEEAVDDSQLPKDRFSAERLKGVDSTLKIQPAELGDSAVYLCASSNGYNQPQHFGDGTRLSIL.

This clone showed up just a few times. The rearrangement joins TRBV7-4 to TRBJ1-3, with TRBD1 as a possible D gene (6 bases). The CDR3 is made up of 17 amino acids. Looked up from germline, CDR1 is SGHVT and CDR2 is SQSDAQ. V lost 2 bases, J lost 0 bases, and 14 bases lay in between. For the CDR3, the DNA is TGTGCCAGCAGCTTATGTCGAGGGGGGATCTCTGGAAACACCATATATTTT. The encoded protein is CASSLCRGGISGNTIYF.

This clone was seen once. This chain uses TRBV6-1 with TRBJ2-3, with D tentatively TRBD1 or TRBD2 (6 bases each). The CDR3 is 14 residues long. The V gene lost 5 bases and the J gene lost 2 bases, with 11 bases spanning the gap. Germline loops: CDR1 MNHNS, CDR2 SASEGT. DNA for the CDR3: TGTGCCAGCAGTAGGGGGGATACCACAGATACGCAGTATTTT. This translates into CASSRGDTTDTQYF.

On this clone: The conserved closing phenylalanine or tryptophan is absent in this CDR3, likely reflecting a read error. The chain uses TRBV18 and TRBJ1-4; 9 bases map to TRBD1. V gave up 3 bases and J gave up 4 bases; unmatched junction bases: 3. There are 15 residues in the CDR3. Germline assignment: CDR1 KGHSH and CDR2 LQKENI. The CDR3 nucleotides read TGTGCCAGCTCACCTGCGGACAGGGGTAATGAAAAACTGTTTTCT. This gives the protein CASSPADRGNEKLFS.

V gene TRBV18 combines with J gene TRBJ1-1; D remains unclear. Germline CDR1 KGHSH, CDR2 LQKENI. The CDR3 covers 16 residues. The germline V and J ends were trimmed by 2 bases and 4 bases, with 17 bases remaining between them. The CDR3 coding sequence is TGTGCCAGCTCACCAAGTCCGGAGACCCCAAGCACTGAAGCTTTCTTT. This codes for CASSPSPETPSTEAFF.

The V gene is TRBV29-1, the J gene TRBJ2-7; D is undetermined. V lost 1 base, J lost 2 bases, and 9 bases lay in between. CDR1 SQVTM and CDR2 ANQGSEA come from the germline V gene. This CDR3 has 13 residues. CDR3 sequence reads: CSVEGDITYEQYF. The CDR3 DNA reads TGCAGCGTTGAAGGAGACATCACCTACGAGCAGTACTTC.

V gene TRBV10-1 combines with J gene TRBJ2-1, with D possibly matching TRBD1 (6 bases). With 3 bases removed from V and 12 bases from J, the gap between germline ends came to 12 bases. The germline gives CDR1 WNHNN, CDR2 SYGVQD (reference sequence). The CDR3 contains 12 residues. The CDR3 here is CASSEGDIRQFF. The DNA of the CDR3 is TGCGCCAGCAGTGAAGGGGACATACGGCAGTTCTTC.